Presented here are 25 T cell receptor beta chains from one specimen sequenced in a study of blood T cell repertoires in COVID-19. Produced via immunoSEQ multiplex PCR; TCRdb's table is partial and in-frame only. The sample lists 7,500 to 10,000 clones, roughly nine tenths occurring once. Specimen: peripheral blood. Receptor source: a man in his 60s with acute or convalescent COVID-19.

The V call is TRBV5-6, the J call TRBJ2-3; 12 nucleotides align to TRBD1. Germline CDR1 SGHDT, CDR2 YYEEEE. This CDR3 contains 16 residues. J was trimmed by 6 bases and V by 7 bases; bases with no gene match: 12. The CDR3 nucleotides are TGTGCCAGCCGGGGGACCGGGACAGGGGGCGCGGATACGCAGTATTTT. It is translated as CASRGTGTGGADTQYF.

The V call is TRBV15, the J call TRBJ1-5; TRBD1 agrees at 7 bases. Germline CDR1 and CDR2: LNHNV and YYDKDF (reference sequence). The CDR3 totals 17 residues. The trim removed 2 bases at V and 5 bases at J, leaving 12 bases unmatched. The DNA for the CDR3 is TGTGCCACCAGCAGATGGCCGATACAGGGGCGAGATCAGCCCCAGCATTTT. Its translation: CATSRWPIQGRDQPQHF.

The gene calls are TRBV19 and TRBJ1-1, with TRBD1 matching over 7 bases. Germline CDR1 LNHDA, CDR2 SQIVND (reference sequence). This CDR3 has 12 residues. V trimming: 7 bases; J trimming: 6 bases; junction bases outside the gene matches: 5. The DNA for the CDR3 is TGTGCCAGTATAGGGGGCTACCCTGAAGCTTTCTTT. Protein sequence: CASIGGYPEAFF.

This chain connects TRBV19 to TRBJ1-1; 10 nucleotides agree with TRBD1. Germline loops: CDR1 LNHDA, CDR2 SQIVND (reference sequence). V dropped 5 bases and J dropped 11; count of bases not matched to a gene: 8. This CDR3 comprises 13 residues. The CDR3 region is CASSFQGQGGAFF. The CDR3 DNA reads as TGTGCCAGTAGTTTCCAAGGACAGGGGGGTGCTTTCTTT.

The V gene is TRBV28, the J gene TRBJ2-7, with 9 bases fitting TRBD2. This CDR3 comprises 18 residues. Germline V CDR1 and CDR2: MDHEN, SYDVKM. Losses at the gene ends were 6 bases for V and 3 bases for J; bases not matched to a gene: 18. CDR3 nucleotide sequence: TGTGCCAGCAGCCTCCCGGGGGGCGGGGGGGCCGATCTCTACGAGCAGTACGTC. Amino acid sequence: CASSLPGGGGADLYEQYV.

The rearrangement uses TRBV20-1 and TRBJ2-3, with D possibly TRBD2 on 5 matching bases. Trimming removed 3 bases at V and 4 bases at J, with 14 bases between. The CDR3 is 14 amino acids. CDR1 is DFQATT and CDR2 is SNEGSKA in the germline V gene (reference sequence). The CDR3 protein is CSASISGGADTQYF. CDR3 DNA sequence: TGCAGTGCTAGTATCTCAGGAGGAGCAGATACGCAGTATTTT.

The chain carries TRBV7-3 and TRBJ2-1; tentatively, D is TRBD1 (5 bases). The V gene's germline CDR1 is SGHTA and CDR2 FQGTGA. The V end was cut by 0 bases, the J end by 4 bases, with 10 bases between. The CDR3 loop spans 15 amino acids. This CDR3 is CASSLTGLPYNEQFF. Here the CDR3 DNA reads TGTGCCAGCAGCTTAACGGGGCTACCGTACAATGAGCAGTTCTTC.

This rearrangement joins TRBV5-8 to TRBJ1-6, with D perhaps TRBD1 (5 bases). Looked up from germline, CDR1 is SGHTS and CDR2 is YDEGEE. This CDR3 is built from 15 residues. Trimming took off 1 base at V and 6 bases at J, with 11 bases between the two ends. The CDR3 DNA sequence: TGTGCCAGCAGCTTGTACAGGACACGTAATTCACCCCTCCACTTT. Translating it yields CASSLYRTRNSPLHF. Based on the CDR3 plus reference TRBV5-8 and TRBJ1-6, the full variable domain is EAGVTQSPTHLIKTRGQQATLRCSPISGHTSVYWYQQALGLGLQFLLWYDEGEERNRGNFPPRFSGRQFPNYSSELNVNALELEDSALYLCASSLYRTRNSPLHFGNGTRLTVT.

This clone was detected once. The CDR3 DNA sequence: TGCGCCAGCAGCTTTTCTGAGACCCAGTACTTC. Its protein is CASSFSETQYF. The rearrangement links TRBV5-1 to TRBJ2-5; the D is unclear. Trimming took off 2 bases at V and 5 bases at J, with 4 bases between the two ends. Germline loops: CDR1 SGHRS, CDR2 YFSETQ. The CDR3 is made up of 11 amino acids. The full variable domain, rest sourced from reference TRBV5-1 and TRBJ2-5, is KAGVTQTPRYLIKTRGQQVTLSCSPISGHRSVSWYQQTPGQGLQFLFEYFSETQRNKGNFPGRFSGRQFSNSRSEMNVSTLELGDSALYLCASSFSETQYFGPGTRLLVL.

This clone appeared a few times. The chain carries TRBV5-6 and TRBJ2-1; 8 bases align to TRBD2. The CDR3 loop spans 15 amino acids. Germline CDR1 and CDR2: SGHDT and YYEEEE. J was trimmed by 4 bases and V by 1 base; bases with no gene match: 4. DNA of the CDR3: TGTGCCAGCAGCTTGCTAGCGGGCGTATACAATGAGCAGTTCTTC. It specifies CASSLLAGVYNEQFF.

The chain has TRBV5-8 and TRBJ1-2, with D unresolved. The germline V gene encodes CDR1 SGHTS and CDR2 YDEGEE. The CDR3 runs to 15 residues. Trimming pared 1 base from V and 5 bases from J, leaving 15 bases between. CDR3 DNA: TGTGCCAGCAGCTTGACGAAGGAACACGGGTATGGCTACACCTTC. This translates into CASSLTKEHGYGYTF.

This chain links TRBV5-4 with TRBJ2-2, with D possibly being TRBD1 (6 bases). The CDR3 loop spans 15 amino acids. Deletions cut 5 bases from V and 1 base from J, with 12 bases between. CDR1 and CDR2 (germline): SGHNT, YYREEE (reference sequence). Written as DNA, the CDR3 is TGTGCCAGCAGAGATTCGACAGGGAACACCGGGGAGCTGTTTTTT. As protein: CASRDSTGNTGELFF.

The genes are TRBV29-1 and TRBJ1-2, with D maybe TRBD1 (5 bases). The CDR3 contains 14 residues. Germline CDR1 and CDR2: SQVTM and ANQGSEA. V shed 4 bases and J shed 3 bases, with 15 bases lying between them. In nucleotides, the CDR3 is TGCAGCGTTGCGTCGGGAGGGGCCCACTATGGCTACACCTTC. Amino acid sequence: CSVASGGAHYGYTF.

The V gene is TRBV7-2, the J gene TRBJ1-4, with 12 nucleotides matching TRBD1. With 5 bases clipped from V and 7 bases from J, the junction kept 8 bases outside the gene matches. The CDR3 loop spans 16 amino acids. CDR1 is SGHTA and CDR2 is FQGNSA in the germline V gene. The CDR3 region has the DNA TGTGCCAGCAGCCCGGCCGGGACAGGGGGCTTTGAAAAACTGTTTTTT. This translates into CASSPAGTGGFEKLFF.

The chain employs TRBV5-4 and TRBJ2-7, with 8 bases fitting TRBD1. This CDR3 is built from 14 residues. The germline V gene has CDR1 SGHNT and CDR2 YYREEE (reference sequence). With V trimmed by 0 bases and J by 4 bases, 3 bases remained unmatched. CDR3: CASSLAGQGYEQYF. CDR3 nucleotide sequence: TGTGCCAGCAGCTTGGCAGGACAGGGATACGAGCAGTACTTC.

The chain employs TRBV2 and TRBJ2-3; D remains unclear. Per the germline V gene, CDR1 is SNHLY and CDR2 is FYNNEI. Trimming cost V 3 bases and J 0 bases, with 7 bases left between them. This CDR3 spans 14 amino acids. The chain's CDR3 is CASSDPGSTDTQYF. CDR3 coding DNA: TGTGCCAGCAGTGACCCAGGTAGCACAGATACGCAGTATTTT.

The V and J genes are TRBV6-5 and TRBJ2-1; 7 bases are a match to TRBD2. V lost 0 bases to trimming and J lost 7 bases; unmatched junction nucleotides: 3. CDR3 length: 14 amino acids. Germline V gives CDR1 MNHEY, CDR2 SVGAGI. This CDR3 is CASSYSGGENEQFF. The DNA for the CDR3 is TGTGCCAGCAGTTACTCGGGAGGGGAGAATGAGCAGTTCTTC.

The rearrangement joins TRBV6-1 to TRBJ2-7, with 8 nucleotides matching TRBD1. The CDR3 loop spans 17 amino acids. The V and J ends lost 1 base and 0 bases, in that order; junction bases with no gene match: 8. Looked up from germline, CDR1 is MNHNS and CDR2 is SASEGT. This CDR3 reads CASSEGSRDRFSYEQYV. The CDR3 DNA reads TGTGCCAGCAGTGAAGGGTCCCGGGACAGGTTCTCCTACGAGCAGTACGTC.

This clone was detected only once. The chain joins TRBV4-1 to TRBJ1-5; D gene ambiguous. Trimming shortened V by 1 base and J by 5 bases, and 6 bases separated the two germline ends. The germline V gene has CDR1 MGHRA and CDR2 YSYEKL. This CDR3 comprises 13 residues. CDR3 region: CASSQGQYQPQHF. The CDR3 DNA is TGCGCCAGCAGCCAAGGGCAATATCAGCCCCAGCATTTT.

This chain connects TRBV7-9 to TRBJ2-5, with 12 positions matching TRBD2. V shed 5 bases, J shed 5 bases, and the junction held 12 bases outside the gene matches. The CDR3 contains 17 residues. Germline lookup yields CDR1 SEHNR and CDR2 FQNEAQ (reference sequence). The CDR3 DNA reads TGTGCCAGCAGCCCCGCCCGACTAGCGGGAGTTTGGGAGACCCAGTACTTC. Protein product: CASSPARLAGVWETQYF.

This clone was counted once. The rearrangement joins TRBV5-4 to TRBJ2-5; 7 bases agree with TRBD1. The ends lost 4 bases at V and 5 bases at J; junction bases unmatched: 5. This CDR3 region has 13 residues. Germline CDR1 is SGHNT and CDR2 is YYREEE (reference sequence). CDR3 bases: TGTGCCAGCAGCCAGGGACAGTGGGAGACCCAGTACTTC. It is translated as CASSQGQWETQYF. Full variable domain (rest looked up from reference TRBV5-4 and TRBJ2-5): ETGVTQSPTHLIKTRGQQVTLRCSSQSGHNTVSWYQQALGQGPQFIFQYYREEENGRGNFPPRFSGLQFPNYSSELNVNALELDDSALYLCASSQGQWETQYFGPGTRLLVL.

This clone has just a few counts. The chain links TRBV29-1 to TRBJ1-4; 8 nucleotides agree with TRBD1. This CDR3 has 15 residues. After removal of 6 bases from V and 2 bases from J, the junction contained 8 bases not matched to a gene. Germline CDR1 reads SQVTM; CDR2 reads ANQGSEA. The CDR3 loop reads CSVTDRGITNEKLFF. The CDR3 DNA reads TGCAGCGTGACCGACAGGGGAATTACTAATGAAAAACTGTTTTTT. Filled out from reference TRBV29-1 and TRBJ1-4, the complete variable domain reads SAVISQKPSRDICQRGTSLTIQCQVDSQVTMMFWYRQQPGQSLTLIATANQGSEATYESGFVIDKFPISRPNLTFSTLTVSNMSPEDSSIYLCSVTDRGITNEKLFFGSGTQLSVL.

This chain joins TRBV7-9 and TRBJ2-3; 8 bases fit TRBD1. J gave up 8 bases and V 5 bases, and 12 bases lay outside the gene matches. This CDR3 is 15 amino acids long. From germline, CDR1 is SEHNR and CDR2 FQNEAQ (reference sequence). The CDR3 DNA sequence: TGTGCCAGCAGCCCCCTCCAAACAGGGGGGAGTACGCAGTATTTT. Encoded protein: CASSPLQTGGSTQYF.

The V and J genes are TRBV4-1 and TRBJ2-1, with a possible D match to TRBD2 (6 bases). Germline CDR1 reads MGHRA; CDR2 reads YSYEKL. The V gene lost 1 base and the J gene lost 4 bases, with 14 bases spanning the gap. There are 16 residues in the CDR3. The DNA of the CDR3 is TGCGCCAGCAGCCAAGGCCTAGCGACGTGGTACAATGAGCAGTTCTTC. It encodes CASSQGLATWYNEQFF.

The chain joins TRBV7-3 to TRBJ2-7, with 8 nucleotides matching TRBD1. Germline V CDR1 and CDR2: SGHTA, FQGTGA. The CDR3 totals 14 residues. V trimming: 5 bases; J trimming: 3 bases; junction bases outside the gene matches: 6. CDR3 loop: CASSPHRGSYEQYV. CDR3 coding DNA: TGTGCCAGCAGCCCCCACAGGGGGAGCTACGAGCAGTACGTC.